The clone carrying this TCR beta chain was picked up a small number of times. Its cognate antigen is unknown. At sampling all donors were nominally healthy, likely with unrecorded immune exposures. PCR employed 60 Vbeta and 13 Jbeta primers. Generated by immunoSEQ multiplex PCR, the TCRdb table keeps only in-frame clones and is missing some. The sample carries some 160,000 clones, about 70% recorded once. This entry comes from a study of cytomegalovirus exposure and HLA in healthy donors. Study-wide results and limits: Common viral pathogens seemed, in a later analysis, to connect with several of the most significant clusters. Versus the roughly 640-donor mean, an Asian-associated ancestry cluster reportedly showed fewer N-insertions in a later analysis. Per a later analysis, under 20,000 TCR beta sequences showed association with HLA alleles at 0.05 false discovery rate.

Germline V gene lookup returns CDR1 MDHEN and CDR2 SYDVKM. The CDR3 is 11 amino acids. Trimming pared 8 bases from V and 6 bases from J, leaving 11 bases between. What was sequenced was PBMCs. This chain connects TRBV28 to TRBJ2-7, with D maybe TRBD2 (6 bases). The sequence was obtained from a man aged 55-75 years in good health and CMV-seronegative. The CDR3 nucleotides read TGTGCCAGCCTGAGGAGGGCCGAGCAGTACTTC. This codes for CASLRRAEQYF.